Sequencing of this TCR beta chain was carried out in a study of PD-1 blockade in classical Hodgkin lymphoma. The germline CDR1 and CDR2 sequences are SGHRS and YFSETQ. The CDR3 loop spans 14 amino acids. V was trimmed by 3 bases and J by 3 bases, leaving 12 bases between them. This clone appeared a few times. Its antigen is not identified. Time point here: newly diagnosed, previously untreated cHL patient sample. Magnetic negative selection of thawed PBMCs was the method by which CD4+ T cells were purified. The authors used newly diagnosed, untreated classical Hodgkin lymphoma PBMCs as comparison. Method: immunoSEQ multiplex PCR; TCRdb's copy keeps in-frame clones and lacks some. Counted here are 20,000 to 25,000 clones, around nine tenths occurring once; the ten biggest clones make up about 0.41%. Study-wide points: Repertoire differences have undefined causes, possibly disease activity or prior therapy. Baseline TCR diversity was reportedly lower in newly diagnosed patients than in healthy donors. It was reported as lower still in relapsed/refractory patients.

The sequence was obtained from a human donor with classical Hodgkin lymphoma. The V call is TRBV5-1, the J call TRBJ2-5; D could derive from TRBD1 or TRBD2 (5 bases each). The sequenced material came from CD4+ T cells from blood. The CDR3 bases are TGCGCCAGCAGCTCCGGGACCGCCGAAGAGACCCAGTACTTC. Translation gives CASSSGTAEETQYF.